This TCR beta chain appears in the sequencing data of a study of T cell clones after liver transplantation. Study as a whole: Tolerance: complete withdrawal held at least one year, liver enzymes staying within twice normal.

Turning to this clone: What it recognizes is unknown.

The repertoire was sequenced with immunoSEQ multiplex PCR; TCRdb's copy has only in-frame clones and lacks some. Among thousands of clones listed, roughly 80% were seen once. Overall study findings and caveats: Circulating graft-donor-reactive CD4 TCRbeta sequences fell significantly post-transplant in 5 of 8 subjects. A larger donor-reactive than third-party decline suggested partial antigen-specific deletion.

V was clipped by 5 bases and J by 0 bases, with 11 bases between them. The CDR3 consists of 14 residues. CDR1 is LGHNT, CDR2 FRNRAP, per germline. The chain uses TRBV12-5 and TRBJ2-7; tentatively, D is TRBD1 or TRBD2 (5 bases each). Sequenced here: CD8+ T cells from blood, sampled before liver transplant. The clonotype comes from a human donor who received a liver transplant. The CDR3 DNA follows: TGTGCTAGTGGTCCCGGGACGGACTCCTACGAGCAGTACTTC. It yields the protein CASGPGTDSYEQYF. The full variable domain, with the rest looked up from reference TRBV12-5 and TRBJ2-7, is DARVTQTPRHKVTEMGQEVTMRCQPILGHNTVFWYRQTMMQGLELLAYFRNRAPLDDSGMPKDRFSAEMPDATLATLKIQPSEPRDSAVYFCASGPGTDSYEQYFGPGTRLTVT.